These 25 T cell receptor beta chains were all obtained from the same sample, sequenced in a study of graft-versus-host responses after intestinal transplantation. Repertoires were generated with immunoSEQ multiplex PCR, while TCRdb's copy carries only in-frame clones and drops some. Among about 100,000 clones listed, roughly 89% were seen once. Antigen specificity for these receptors is unknown. The sample here was unstimulated CD4+ T cells sorted from spleen or lymph node cells, taken before transplant. The receptors come from a human donor who was the organ donor for an intestinal transplant.

The CDR3 protein is CASSPGVGQGNEQYF. The CDR3 coding sequence is TGTGCCAGCAGCCCAGGGGTGGGACAGGGGAACGAGCAGTACTTC. The rearrangement links TRBV7-6 to TRBJ2-7; 10 positions match TRBD1. J gave up 5 bases and V 5 bases, and 9 bases lay outside the gene matches. This CDR3 spans 15 amino acids. Germline V gives CDR1 SGHVS, CDR2 FNYEAQ.

The genes are TRBV5-6 and TRBJ1-3; tentative D call: TRBD1 (5 bases). Germline V gives CDR1 SGHDT, CDR2 YYEEEE. The CDR3 totals 15 residues. Trimming removed 3 bases at V and 2 bases at J, with 12 bases between. CDR3 in amino acids: CASSSPRGPGNTIYF. The DNA for the CDR3 is TGTGCCAGCAGCTCCCCCCGGGGACCTGGAAACACCATATATTTT.

The DNA of the CDR3 is TGCGCCAGCAGGTCCTACAATGAGCAGTTCTTC. The encoded protein is CASRSYNEQFF. The chain couples TRBV4-1 to TRBJ2-1; D gene unclear. Per germline, CDR1 MGHRA and CDR2 YSYEKL. The CDR3 length is 11 residues. Trimming shortened V by 6 bases and J by 1 base, and 1 base separated the two germline ends.

The chain has TRBV5-6 and TRBJ2-3; TRBD2 matches 10 bases. Germline values: CDR1 SGHDT, CDR2 YYEEEE. The CDR3 length is 17 residues. J was trimmed by 2 bases and V by 2 bases; bases with no gene match: 8. The CDR3 sequence is CASSFILLAGYTDTQYF. CDR3 DNA sequence: TGTGCCAGCAGCTTCATTCTACTAGCGGGATACACAGATACGCAGTATTTT.

The J gene is TRBJ2-7, the V gene TRBV5-1, with a weak D call TRBD1 (6 bases). V was cut by 4 bases and J by 7 bases, with 24 bases left in between. Germline lookup yields CDR1 SGHRS and CDR2 YFSETQ. This CDR3 comprises 16 residues. DNA for the CDR3: TGCGCCAGCAGCCCTCAGCCCCAGGGGCAGACGGGGGAGCAGTACTTC. It translates to CASSPQPQGQTGEQYF.

V is TRBV11-3 and J is TRBJ1-1; D may be TRBD1 (6 bases). CDR1 and CDR2 (germline): SGHNT, YENEEA. This CDR3 comprises 15 residues. V was shortened by 5 bases and J by 0 bases, with 13 bases between the two germline ends. The CDR3 DNA sequence: TGTGCCAGCAGCCGAGGTGACAGGCTGAACACTGAAGCTTTCTTT. Translation: CASSRGDRLNTEAFF.

This clone was counted a single time. The CDR3 loop reads CASSLGLAGGETQYF. In DNA form, the CDR3 reads TGTGCCAGCAGCTTGGGACTAGCGGGGGGAGAGACCCAGTACTTC. This chain links TRBV5-5 with TRBJ2-5; 13 bases are a match to TRBD2. V shed 0 bases, J shed 4 bases, and the junction held 0 bases outside the gene matches. CDR1 is SGHKS and CDR2 is YYEKEE in the germline V gene (reference sequence). CDR3 length: 15 amino acids.

The chain employs TRBV5-1 and TRBJ2-7; D is tentatively TRBD1 or TRBD2 (5 bases each). The CDR3 spans 13 residues. The germline V and J ends were trimmed by 3 bases and 7 bases, with 14 bases remaining between them. CDR1 and CDR2 from the germline V gene are SGHRS and YFSETQ. The CDR3 sequence: CASSYHGGNEQYF. For the CDR3, the DNA is TGCGCCAGCAGCTATCATGGGGGAAATGAGCAGTACTTC.

The genes are TRBV7-2 and TRBJ1-6; the D is unclear. Trimming removed 4 bases at V and 10 bases at J, with 17 bases between. CDR3 size: 15 residues. CDR1 is SGHTA, CDR2 FQGNSA, per germline. In nucleotides, the CDR3 is TGTGCCAGCAGCTCTACCCGGGCCCGCAACTCACCCCTCCACTTT. Translation: CASSSTRARNSPLHF.

The chain links TRBV14 to TRBJ1-1; possibly TRBD1 for D (6 bases). V was cut by 0 bases and J by 5 bases, with 13 bases left in between. Germline V CDR1 and CDR2: SGHDN, FVKESK. The CDR3 contains 15 residues. CDR3 nucleotides: TGTGCCAGCAGCCAAGAACACAGGGCATGGACTGAAGCTTTCTTT. It specifies CASSQEHRAWTEAFF.

This sequence joins TRBV20-1 and TRBJ2-2; a possible D gene is TRBD1 (6 bases). This CDR3 spans 11 amino acids. V was clipped by 2 bases and J by 8 bases, with 6 bases between them. Germline CDR1 is DFQATT and CDR2 is SNEGSKA (reference sequence). Here the CDR3 DNA reads TGCAGTGCTAGAAGGGGGGGGGAGCTGTTTTTT. Translating it yields CSARRGGELFF.

The rearrangement joins TRBV6-5 to TRBJ1-1, with D uncertain. Trimming took 4 bases from V and 1 from J, leaving 13 bases between them. The CDR3 is 15 amino acids. CDR1 MNHEY and CDR2 SVGAGI come from the germline V gene. This CDR3 is CASSSATLGNTEAFF. The CDR3 region has the DNA TGTGCCAGCAGTTCTGCGACTCTTGGGAACACTGAAGCTTTCTTT.

J is TRBJ2-1 and V is TRBV13, with D possibly matching TRBD1 (6 bases). The CDR3 has 19 residues. Germline CDR1 is PRHDT and CDR2 is FYEKMQ (reference sequence). V was cut by 5 bases and J by 6 bases, with 29 bases left in between. This CDR3 reads CASSNLLLGAGLVRNEQFF. The DNA for the CDR3 is TGTGCCAGCAGCAACTTATTATTGGGGGCAGGGCTAGTACGCAATGAGCAGTTCTTC. Looking up the rest from reference TRBV13 and TRBJ2-1 gives the full variable domain: AAGVIQSPRHLIKEKRETATLKCYPIPRHDTVYWYQQGPGQDPQFLISFYEKMQSDKGSIPDRFSAQQFSDYHSELNMSSLELGDSALYFCASSNLLLGAGLVRNEQFFGPGTRLTVL.

This chain links TRBV10-2 with TRBJ1-2, with a weak D call TRBD1 (5 bases). From germline, CDR1 is WSHSY and CDR2 SAAADI. The CDR3 contains 12 residues. Trimming shortened V by 8 bases and J by 1 base, and 8 bases separated the two germline ends. The CDR3: CASVGGNYGYTF. CDR3 sequence (DNA): TGCGCCAGCGTGGGGGGTAACTATGGCTACACCTTC.

The chain couples TRBV5-1 to TRBJ2-3; tentatively, D is TRBD1 (5 bases). This CDR3 has 12 residues. The germline V and J ends were trimmed by 4 bases and 5 bases, with 8 bases remaining between them. Germline V CDR1 and CDR2: SGHRS, YFSETQ. CDR3 protein: CASSVTGDTQYF. The CDR3 nucleotides read TGCGCCAGCAGCGTAACAGGAGATACGCAGTATTTT.

On this clone itself: Other DNA sequences of this sample code for an identical CDR3. V and J are TRBV19 and TRBJ1-5; the D gene is possibly TRBD1 (5 bases). V shed 3 bases and J shed 1 base, with 10 bases lying between them. Germline V gene data show CDR1 as LNHDA and CDR2 as SQIVND (reference sequence). The CDR3 sequence is 15 residues long. CDR3 nucleotide sequence: TGTGCCAGTAGTATTGAGGGGTTGAGCAATCAGCCCCAGCATTTT. Its protein is CASSIEGLSNQPQHF.

This clone occurred once. The rearrangement uses TRBV6-5 and TRBJ2-4; D possibly corresponds to TRBD2 (6 bases). The CDR3 totals 14 residues. The germline CDR1 and CDR2 sequences are MNHEY and SVGAGI. V was clipped by 5 bases and J by 1 base, with 9 bases between them. CDR3 sequence reads: CASSGGAAKNIQYF. The CDR3 bases are TGTGCCAGCAGTGGCGGGGCCGCCAAAAACATTCAGTACTTC.

This clone was counted a single time. The chain is built from TRBV30 and TRBJ1-1, with 9 bases lining up with TRBD1. Germline assignment: CDR1 GTSNPN and CDR2 SVGIG (reference sequence). The CDR3 has 13 residues. V was pared by 5 bases and J by 4 bases, with 5 bases of the junction left unmatched. The CDR3 sequence is CAWSGQGGTEAFF. The CDR3 DNA follows: TGTGCCTGGTCGGGACAGGGAGGCACTGAAGCTTTCTTT.

This clone was seen more than once but under ten times. The rearrangement joins TRBV9 to TRBJ1-6, with D possibly being TRBD1 (5 bases). Deletions cut 3 bases from V and 5 bases from J, with 9 bases between. The CDR3 length is 14 residues. The germline V gene has CDR1 SGDLS and CDR2 YYNGEE. The CDR3 loop reads CASSETVNNSPLHF. DNA for the CDR3: TGTGCCAGCAGCGAGACAGTGAATAATTCACCCCTCCACTTT.

The chain couples TRBV6-5 to TRBJ1-6; maybe TRBD1 (5 bases). Deletions cut 5 bases from V and 9 bases from J, with 11 bases between. The CDR3 runs to 13 residues. Germline assignment: CDR1 MNHEY and CDR2 SVGAGI. DNA of the CDR3: TGTGCCAGCAGTGAATTCAGGGCTTCACCCCTCCACTTT. It encodes CASSEFRASPLHF.

This chain uses TRBV6-1 with TRBJ1-1; D may be TRBD1 (5 bases). Trimming took off 5 bases at V and 2 bases at J, with 12 bases between the two ends. The germline V gene encodes CDR1 MNHNS and CDR2 SASEGT. This CDR3 spans 14 amino acids. CDR3 region: CASSSSGANTEAFF. CDR3 DNA sequence: TGTGCCAGCAGTTCTTCCGGGGCTAACACTGAAGCTTTCTTT.

This rearrangement joins TRBV5-1 to TRBJ2-3, with D uncertain. Germline CDR1 is SGHRS and CDR2 is YFSETQ. The CDR3 spans 16 residues. V lost 0 bases to trimming and J lost 1 base, with 12 bases between them. The CDR3 spells CASSLGNIQGTDTQYF. CDR3 nucleotide sequence: TGCGCCAGCAGCTTGGGGAACATTCAAGGCACAGATACGCAGTATTTT.

The genes are TRBV5-1 and TRBJ2-7; the D call may be TRBD1 or TRBD2 (5 bases each). The length of the CDR3 is 15 residues. V dropped 3 bases and J dropped 3 bases, with 16 bases sitting between them. Germline V gene data show CDR1 as SGHRS and CDR2 as YFSETQ. The CDR3 is CASSSQPGTDYEQYF. CDR3 DNA: TGCGCCAGCAGCTCCCAACCCGGGACGGACTACGAGCAGTACTTC.

The CDR3 region is CATSRGSAGEKLFF. The CDR3 bases are TGTGCCACCAGCAGAGGGAGTGCGGGGGAAAAACTGTTTTTT. This chain links TRBV15 with TRBJ1-4; D gene uncertain. Between the trimmed V and J ends, which lost 1 base and 8 bases, there was a span of 11 bases. The CDR3 has 14 residues. The germline gives CDR1 LNHNV, CDR2 YYDKDF (reference sequence).

The gene calls are TRBV11-3 and TRBJ2-1; TRBD1 matches 7 bases. The CDR3 covers 15 residues. V dropped 0 bases and J dropped 6; count of bases not matched to a gene: 5. Germline values: CDR1 SGHNT, CDR2 YENEEA. The CDR3, as DNA: TGTGCCAGCAGCTTAGAGGTTACAGGGGTCAATGAGCAGTTCTTC. This gives the protein CASSLEVTGVNEQFF.